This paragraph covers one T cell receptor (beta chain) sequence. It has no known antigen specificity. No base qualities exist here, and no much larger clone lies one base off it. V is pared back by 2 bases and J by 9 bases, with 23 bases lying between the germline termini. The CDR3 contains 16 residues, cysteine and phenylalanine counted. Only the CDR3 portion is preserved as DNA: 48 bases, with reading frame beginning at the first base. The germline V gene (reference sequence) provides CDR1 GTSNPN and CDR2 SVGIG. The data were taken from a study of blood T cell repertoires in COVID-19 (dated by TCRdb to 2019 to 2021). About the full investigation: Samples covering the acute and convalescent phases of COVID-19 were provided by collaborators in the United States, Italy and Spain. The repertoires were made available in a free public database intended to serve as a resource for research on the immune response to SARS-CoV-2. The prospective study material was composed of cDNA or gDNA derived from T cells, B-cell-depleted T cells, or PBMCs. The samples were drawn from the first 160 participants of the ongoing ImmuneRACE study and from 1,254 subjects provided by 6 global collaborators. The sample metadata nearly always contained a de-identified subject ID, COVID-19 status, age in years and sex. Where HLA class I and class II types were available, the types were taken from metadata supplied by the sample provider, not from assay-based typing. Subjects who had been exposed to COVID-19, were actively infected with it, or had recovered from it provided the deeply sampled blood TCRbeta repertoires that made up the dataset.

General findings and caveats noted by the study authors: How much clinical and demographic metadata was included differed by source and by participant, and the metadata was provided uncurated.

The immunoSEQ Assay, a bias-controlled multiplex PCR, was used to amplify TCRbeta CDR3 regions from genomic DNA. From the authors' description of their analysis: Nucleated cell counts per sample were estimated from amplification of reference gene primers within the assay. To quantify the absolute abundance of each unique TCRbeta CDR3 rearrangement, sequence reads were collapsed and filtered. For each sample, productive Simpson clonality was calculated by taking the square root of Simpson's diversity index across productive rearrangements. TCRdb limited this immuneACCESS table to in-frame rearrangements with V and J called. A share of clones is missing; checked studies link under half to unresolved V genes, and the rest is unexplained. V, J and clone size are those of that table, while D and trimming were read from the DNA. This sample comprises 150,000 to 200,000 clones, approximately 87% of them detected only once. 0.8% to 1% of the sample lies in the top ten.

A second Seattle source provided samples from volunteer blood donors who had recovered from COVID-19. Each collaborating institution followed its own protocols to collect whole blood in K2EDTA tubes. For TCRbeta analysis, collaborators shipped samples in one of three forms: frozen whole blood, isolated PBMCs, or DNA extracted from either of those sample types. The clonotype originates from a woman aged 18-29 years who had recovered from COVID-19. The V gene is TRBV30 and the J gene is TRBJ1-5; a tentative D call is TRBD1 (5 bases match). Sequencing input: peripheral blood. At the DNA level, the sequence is TGTGCCTGGAGTCCCCGTCGGGGGACCGGGAGATGGCCCCAGCATTTT. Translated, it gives CAWSPRRGTGRWPQHF.